These T cell receptor beta chains were read from a single sample in a study of beta chain features in type 1 diabetes. Produced via immunoSEQ multiplex PCR; TCRdb's table is partial and in-frame only. The sample carries 110,000 to 150,000 clones, roughly 9.3% recorded once. The specimen sequenced was central memory CD4+ T cells from blood. The receptors originated from a woman aged 35 to 49 in good health. Each CDR3 is given with its conserved first and last residue. D genes are given only for firm matches. Some rows mark clone size as missing; the rest say once, few, many or name a class of expanded clone.

j_gene	abundance	d_gene	v_gene	CDR3aa	CDR3nt
TRBJ2-3	few	NA	TRBV5-1	CASSPAAADTQYF	TGCGCCAGCAGTCCGGCCGCAGCGGATACGCAGTATTTT
TRBJ2-3	few	NA	TRBV25-1	CASSGDLGATQYF	TGTGCCAGCAGTGGGGACTTGGGTGCGACGCAGTATTTT
TRBJ2-5	NA	NA	TRBV10-3	CAISDGQETQYF	TGTGCCATCAGTGACGGCCAAGAGACCCAGTACTTC
TRBJ2-7	NA	NA	TRBV6-1	CASSRTTNYEQYF	TGTGCCAGCTCACGGACAACCAACTACGAGCAGTACTTC
TRBJ2-7	few	TRBD1	TRBV6-1	CASSSGTGIYEQYF	TGTGCCAGCAGTTCCGGGACAGGAATCTACGAGCAGTACTTC
TRBJ2-1	many	TRBD2	TRBV10-3	CAIGATSGGSYNEQFF	TGTGCCATCGGGGCGACTAGCGGGGGATCCTACAATGAGCAGTTCTTC
TRBJ2-3	NA	NA	TRBV5-1	CASSPPLQGTDTQYF	TGCGCCAGCAGCCCCCCGTTACAGGGAACAGATACGCAGTATTTT
TRBJ1-1	NA	TRBD1	TRBV18	CASSPSTGDTEAFF	TGTGCCAGCTCACCCTCTACAGGGGACACTGAAGCTTTCTTT
TRBJ2-7	few	NA	TRBV7-9	CASSVMRGGGREQYF	TGTGCCAGCAGCGTCATGAGGGGTGGGGGCAGGGAGCAGTACTTC
TRBJ2-5	NA	NA	TRBV18	CASSPPGVRETQYF	TGTGCCAGCTCACCACCCGGGGTTCGGGAGACCCAGTACTTC
TRBJ2-7	NA	TRBD1	TRBV23-1	CASSQPVGGRKLRTYEQYF	TGCGCCAGCAGTCAGCCCGTAGGGGGCAGGAAGTTAAGGACCTACGAGCAGTACTTC
TRBJ2-2	few	TRBD2	TRBV13	CASSFLLWTSGDTGELFF	TGTGCCAGCAGCTTTTTGTTATGGACTAGCGGGGACACCGGGGAGCTGTTTTTT
TRBJ1-1	NA	TRBD1	TRBV7-8	CASSLRTGATPVEAFF	TGTGCCAGCAGCTTAAGAACAGGGGCCACACCGGTTGAAGCTTTCTTT
TRBJ2-5	few	NA	TRBV6-1	CASSGGRGKETQYF	TGTGCCAGCAGTGGCGGGCGCGGGAAAGAGACCCAGTACTTC
TRBJ2-2	few	TRBD2	TRBV11-2	CASSQLASTGELFF	TGTGCCAGCAGCCAACTAGCGAGTACCGGGGAGCTGTTTTTT
TRBJ2-5	NA	TRBD1	TRBV5-4	CASSRLLRDRVVQETQYF	TGTGCCAGCAGTCGCTTGCTCAGAGACAGGGTAGTCCAAGAGACCCAGTACTTC
TRBJ1-4	NA	TRBD1	TRBV11-2	CASSARTGGNEKLFF	TGTGCCAGCAGCGCCAGGACAGGGGGTAACGAAAAACTGTTTTTT
TRBJ2-7	few	NA	TRBV9	CASSSRGTETYEQYF	TGTGCCAGCAGCTCTCGAGGGACTGAGACCTACGAGCAGTACTTC
TRBJ2-3	few	NA	TRBV11-2	CASSFRQDSSTDTQYF	TGTGCCAGCAGCTTCCGCCAGGACTCTAGCACAGATACGCAGTATTTT
TRBJ1-5	NA	NA	TRBV6-5	CASRPLGGAGQPQHF	TGTGCCAGCAGACCCTTAGGGGGGGCTGGTCAGCCCCAGCATTTT
TRBJ2-7	few	NA	TRBV7-2	CASSPVTGYYEQYF	TGTGCCAGCAGCCCCGTTACAGGCTACTACGAGCAGTACTTC
TRBJ1-4	few	NA	TRBV4-1	CASSQDSGSGNEKLFF	TGCGCCAGCAGCCAAGACAGCGGCAGCGGAAATGAAAAACTGTTTTTT
TRBJ1-5	few	TRBD1	TRBV19	CASRGTVNQPQHF	TGTGCCAGTAGAGGGACAGTCAATCAGCCCCAGCATTTT
TRBJ1-2	NA	NA	TRBV11-2	CASSPRWVSRDYGYTF	TGTGCCAGCAGCCCTCGGTGGGTCTCGAGGGACTATGGCTACACCTTC